Included here is one T cell receptor (beta chain) sequence, with context. Assay used: immunoSEQ multiplex PCR; TCRdb lists only in-frame clones, some missing. The data contain some 340,000 clones, approximately 90% of them singletons. The CDR3 loop spans 15 amino acids. The germline V gene has CDR1 GTSNPN and CDR2 SVGIG (reference sequence). V gave up 2 bases and J gave up 0 bases; unmatched junction bases: 3. The sample originates from a study of cytomegalovirus exposure and HLA in healthy donors. The sample consisted of PBMCs. The sequence was collected from a woman aged 25-40 years in good health and CMV-seropositive. The chain carries TRBV30 and TRBJ1-4; TRBD1 matches 7 bases. Here the CDR3 reads CAWSPGTATNEKLFF. The CDR3 nucleotides are TGTGCCTGGAGTCCAGGGACAGCAACTAATGAAAAACTGTTTTTT. The full variable domain, with the rest looked up from reference TRBV30 and TRBJ1-4, is SQTIHQWPATLVQPVGSPLSLECTVEGTSNPNLYWYRQAAGRGLQLLFYSVGIGQISSEVPQNLSASRPQDRQFILSSKKLLLSDSGFYLCAWSPGTATNEKLFFGSGTQLSVL.